This T cell receptor (beta chain) was documented in a study of T-cell reconstitution after alpha-beta-depleted transplantation in children (dated by TCRdb to the mid-2010s). With regard to the full study: Using TCR repertoire profiling, the study followed T-cell immune reconstitution in a quantitative way in children after TCRalphabeta/CD19-depleted allogeneic hematopoietic cell transplantation.

Beyond this particular receptor, the publication reports: In some patients, high TCRbeta diversity at day 60 was attributed to recipient T cells and intrathymic progenitors that had survived conditioning. Hyperexpanded clone frequencies declined over subsequent months; after one year, T-cell counts and TCRbeta diversity were mostly attributed to newly produced T cells. About two months after transplant, the apparently early recovery of alphabetaT-cell counts reportedly depended on just several hundred clones that had expanded rapidly and came from non-depleted graft cells.

Library creation used PCR. The sequencing machine was an Illumina HiSeq 2500. To normalize quantification of the TCRbeta repertoire, the TCR libraries were built with molecular barcoding that relied on unique molecular identifiers. TCRdb redid the processing of the public reads, applying fastp at Q25 and MiXCR, and retained in-frame beta chains. Each record represents a unique CDR3 protein, reported with the most common genes and DNA among its rows. The sample has under 20,000 distinct CDR3 sequences on record, 12% of them singletons. The ten largest clones capture approximately 70% of the sample. From V the trimming removes 6 bases and from J it removes 8 bases, while the gene matches leave 4 bases of the junction unaccounted for. As encoded in the germline V gene, CDR1 is KGHSH while CDR2 is LQKENI. The CDR3, cysteine through phenylalanine, is 13 amino acids long. Only the CDR3 region is kept as DNA, spanning 39 bases read in frame from base 1.

What the treatment or condition label conveys for this sample: allogeneic hematopoietic cell transplantation with graft depleted of TCRalphabeta T cells and CD19 B cells. TCRalphabeta/CD19-depleted allogeneic hematopoietic cell grafts were given to the transplant recipients, all of whom were children. This clonotype was recorded many times. This clone's antigen is unknown. Nothing much larger sits one base from this clone, and base qualities are not available. This sequence originates from a boy under three years old who had a stem cell transplant for Wiskott-Aldrich syndrome, so the T cells may come from the graft donor. Sequences were derived from PBMCs, mostly from graft donor cells, sampled 180 days after TCRalphabeta/CD19-depleted stem cell transplant. This receptor chain uses TRBV18 and TRBJ1-4; a stretch of 9 junction bases matches TRBD1. CDR3 region: CASSGQGKEKLFF. Here is the DNA: TGTGCCAGCTCGGGACAGGGCAAGGAAAAACTGTTTTTT. With the portions outside the CDR3 filled from the reference TRBV18 and TRBJ1-4 genes, the complete variable region becomes NAGVMQNPRHLVRRRGQEARLRCSPMKGHSHVYWYRQLPEEGLKFMVYLQKENIIDESGMPKERFSAEFPKEGPSILRIQQVVRGDSAAYFCASSGQGKEKLFFGSGTQLSVL.